Listed below are T cell receptor beta chains from one sample, sequenced in a study of OX40 agonist ivuxolimab in advanced cancers. Clones were sequenced by immunoSEQ multiplex PCR, and TCRdb holds only the in-frame ones, with some missing. In the table there are tens of thousands of clones, about 89% of which are singletons. The source material was CD4+ or CD8+ T cells sorted from blood, sampled in a trial of the OX40 agonist ivuxolimab. These receptors were obtained from an adult with an advanced solid tumor such as melanoma, head and neck, liver or kidney cancer. Both conserved end residues are part of each CDR3. Fields, in order: D gene, J gene, V gene, clone size, CDR3 DNA, CDR3 protein. The D gene is left open where the match is weak. Clone size appears in some rows only: once, few, many, or a class for an expanded clone.

D: TRBD1
J: TRBJ1-5
V: TRBV7-9
size: once
DNA: TGTGCCAGCAGCTCCGGGACAGGCTTCAGTTCGAGTCAGCCCCAGCATTTT
CDR3: CASSSGTGFSSSQPQHF

D: -
J: TRBJ1-2
V: TRBV27
size: -
DNA: TGTGCCAGCAGTTTATCGATCAACTATGGCTACACCTTC
CDR3: CASSLSINYGYTF

D: TRBD2
J: TRBJ2-3
V: TRBV7-2
size: -
DNA: TGTGCCAGCAGCTTCGCGGGGGTAATAGATACGCAGTATTTT
CDR3: CASSFAGVIDTQYF

D: -
J: TRBJ2-1
V: TRBV6-5
size: once
DNA: TGTGCCACCAGGGATCCGGGGGGCGATGAGCAGTTCTTC
CDR3: CATRDPGGDEQFF

D: -
J: TRBJ1-4
V: TRBV19
size: -
DNA: TGTGCCAGTAACCGGTGGGGGGACAATGAAAAACTGTTTTTT
CDR3: CASNRWGDNEKLFF

D: -
J: TRBJ2-7
V: TRBV7-9
size: -
DNA: TGTGCCAGCAGCTTAGAGGGGCCAGCAGGGGAGCAGTACTTC
CDR3: CASSLEGPAGEQYF

D: TRBD1
J: TRBJ1-2
V: TRBV5-1
size: -
DNA: TGCGCCAGCAGCTTAGGGCAGGGGGCGCCTAACTATGGCTACACCTTC
CDR3: CASSLGQGAPNYGYTF

D: TRBD1
J: TRBJ1-4
V: TRBV6-1
size: -
DNA: TGTGCCAGCAGTGGGAGAGGGGGCCTGCTCAATGAAAAACTGTTTTTT
CDR3: CASSGRGGLLNEKLFF

D: -
J: TRBJ1-2
V: TRBV6-5
size: -
DNA: TGTGCCAGCAGCCCAAGGGGGGAGGGTAACTATGGCTACACCTTC
CDR3: CASSPRGEGNYGYTF

D: -
J: TRBJ1-5
V: TRBV4-2
size: -
DNA: TGTGCCAGCAGCCCTACGGACCTTAGCAATCAGCCCCAGCATTTT
CDR3: CASSPTDLSNQPQHF

D: -
J: TRBJ1-1
V: TRBV6-1
size: -
DNA: TGTGCCAGCATCTTGGACACTGAAGCTTTCTTT
CDR3: CASILDTEAFF

D: -
J: TRBJ2-7
V: TRBV29-1
size: -
DNA: TGCAGCGTTGCGGTGGGGCGCAAGACCTCCTACGAGCAGTACTTC
CDR3: CSVAVGRKTSYEQYF

D: TRBD1
J: TRBJ2-4
V: TRBV18
size: -
DNA: TGTGCCAGCTCACCCTCCGACAGGGGGGACATTCAGTACTTC
CDR3: CASSPSDRGDIQYF

D: -
J: TRBJ2-5
V: TRBV6-5
size: -
DNA: TGTGCCAGCAGTAGACCACAAGAGACCCAGTACTTC
CDR3: CASSRPQETQYF

D: -
J: TRBJ2-5
V: TRBV10-1
size: -
DNA: TGCGCCAGCAGTGAGTCGGGATCGGGTGCGGCGGAGACCCAGTACTTC
CDR3: CASSESGSGAAETQYF

D: -
J: TRBJ1-1
V: TRBV7-9
size: once
DNA: TGTGCCAGCAGCTTGTGGGGGACTGAAGCTTTCTTT
CDR3: CASSLWGTEAFF

D: -
J: TRBJ1-2
V: TRBV9
size: -
DNA: TGTGCCAGCAGCGTAGAGCCAAAACAGGGTCGAGGAGGCTACACCTTC
CDR3: CASSVEPKQGRGGYTF

D: -
J: TRBJ2-7
V: TRBV6-5
size: -
DNA: TGTGCCAGCAGTTACTCGAGTGGCCACCTCTACGAGCAGTACTTC
CDR3: CASSYSSGHLYEQYF

D: -
J: TRBJ2-7
V: TRBV4-1
size: -
DNA: TGCGCCAGCAGCCAAGATCGGGGTCTCGGACCTTACGAGCAGTACTTC
CDR3: CASSQDRGLGPYEQYF

D: TRBD1
J: TRBJ1-1
V: TRBV4-1
size: -
DNA: TGCGCCAGCAGCCAGTACAGGGGGCAAGGCACTGAAGCTTTCTTT
CDR3: CASSQYRGQGTEAFF

D: TRBD2
J: TRBJ2-5
V: TRBV7-9
size: -
DNA: TGTGCCAGCAGCTTAGAGCGGGGTCTTCGAGAGACCCAGTACTTC
CDR3: CASSLERGLRETQYF

D: TRBD2
J: TRBJ2-2
V: TRBV4-1
size: -
DNA: TGCGCCAGCAGCCCTGGGACTAGCGGCACCGGGGAGCTGTTTTTT
CDR3: CASSPGTSGTGELFF

D: TRBD2
J: TRBJ2-1
V: TRBV7-8
size: -
DNA: TGTGCCAGCAGCTTGTCCGAGACTAGCGGCTACAATGAGCAGTTCTTC
CDR3: CASSLSETSGYNEQFF

D: -
J: TRBJ2-7
V: TRBV2
size: -
DNA: TGTGCCAGTATAAGGGCCCTCTCCTACGAGCAGTACTTC
CDR3: CASIRALSYEQYF

D: -
J: TRBJ1-1
V: TRBV4-3
size: -
DNA: TGCGCCAGCAGCCGGAACCTGAACACTGAAGCTTTCTTT
CDR3: CASSRNLNTEAFF